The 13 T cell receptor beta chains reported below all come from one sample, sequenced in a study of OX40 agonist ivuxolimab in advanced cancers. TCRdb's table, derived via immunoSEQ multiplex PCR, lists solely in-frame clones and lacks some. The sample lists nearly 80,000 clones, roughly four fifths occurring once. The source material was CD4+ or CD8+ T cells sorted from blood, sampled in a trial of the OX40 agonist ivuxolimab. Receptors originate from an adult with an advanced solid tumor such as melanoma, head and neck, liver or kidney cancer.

This CDR3 reads CASSFYGQGARGYTF. The CDR3 DNA follows: TGCGCCAGCAGCTTCTACGGACAGGGGGCGAGAGGCTACACCTTC. This chain joins TRBV5-1 and TRBJ1-2; the match to TRBD1 covers 11 bases. This CDR3 contains 15 residues. In germline, CDR1 is SGHRS, CDR2 YFSETQ. J was trimmed by 8 bases and V by 2 bases; bases with no gene match: 8. Filled out from reference TRBV5-1 and TRBJ1-2, the complete variable domain reads KAGVTQTPRYLIKTRGQQVTLSCSPISGHRSVSWYQQTPGQGLQFLFEYFSETQRNKGNFPGRFSGRQFSNSRSEMNVSTLELGDSALYLCASSFYGQGARGYTFGSGTRLTVV.

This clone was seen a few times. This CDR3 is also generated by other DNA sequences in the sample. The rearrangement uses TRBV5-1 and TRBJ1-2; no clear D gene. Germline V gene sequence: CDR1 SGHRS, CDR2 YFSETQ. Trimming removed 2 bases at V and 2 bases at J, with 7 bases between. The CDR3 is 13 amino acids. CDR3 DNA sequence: TGCGCCAGCAGCTTAGAGGGAAACTATGGCTACACCTTC. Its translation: CASSLEGNYGYTF. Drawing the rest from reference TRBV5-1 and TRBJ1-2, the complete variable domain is KAGVTQTPRYLIKTRGQQVTLSCSPISGHRSVSWYQQTPGQGLQFLFEYFSETQRNKGNFPGRFSGRQFSNSRSEMNVSTLELGDSALYLCASSLEGNYGYTFGSGTRLTVV.

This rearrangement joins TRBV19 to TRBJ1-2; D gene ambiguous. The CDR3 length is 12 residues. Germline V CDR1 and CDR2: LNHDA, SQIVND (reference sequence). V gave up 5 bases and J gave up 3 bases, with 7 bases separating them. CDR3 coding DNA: TGTGCCAGTAGTCCAACTTACTATGGCTACACCTTC. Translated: CASSPTYYGYTF.

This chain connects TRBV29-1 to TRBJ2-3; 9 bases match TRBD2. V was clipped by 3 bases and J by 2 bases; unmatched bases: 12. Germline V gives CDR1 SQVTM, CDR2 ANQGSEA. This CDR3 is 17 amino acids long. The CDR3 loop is CSVDKGVASGITDTQYF. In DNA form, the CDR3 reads TGCAGCGTTGATAAGGGGGTGGCTAGCGGGATCACAGATACGCAGTATTTT.

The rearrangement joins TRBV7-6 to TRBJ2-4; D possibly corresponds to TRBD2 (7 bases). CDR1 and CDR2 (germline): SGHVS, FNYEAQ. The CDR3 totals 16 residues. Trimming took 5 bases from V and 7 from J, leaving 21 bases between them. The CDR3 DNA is TGTGCCAGCAGCCAAGAGAGGGCGGGGGCCGGGAACATTCAGTACTTC. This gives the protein CASSQERAGAGNIQYF. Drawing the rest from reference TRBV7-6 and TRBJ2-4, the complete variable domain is GAGVSQSPRYKVTKRGQDVALRCDPISGHVSLYWYRQALGQGPEFLTYFNYEAQQDKSGLPNDRFSAERPEGSISTLTIQRTEQRDSAMYRCASSQERAGAGNIQYFGAGTRLSVL.

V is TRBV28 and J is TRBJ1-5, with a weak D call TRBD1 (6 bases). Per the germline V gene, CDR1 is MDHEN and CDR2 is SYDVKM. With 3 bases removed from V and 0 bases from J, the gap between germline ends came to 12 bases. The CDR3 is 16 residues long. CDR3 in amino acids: CASSLVGQNSNQPQHF. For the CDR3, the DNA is TGTGCCAGCAGTTTGGTGGGACAAAATAGCAATCAGCCCCAGCATTTT.

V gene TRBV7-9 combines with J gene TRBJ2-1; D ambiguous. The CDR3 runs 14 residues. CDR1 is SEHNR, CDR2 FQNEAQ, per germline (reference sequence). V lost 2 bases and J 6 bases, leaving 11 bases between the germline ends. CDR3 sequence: CASSLTLNSNEQFF. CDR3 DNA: TGTGCCAGCAGCTTAACCCTCAACAGCAATGAGCAGTTCTTC.

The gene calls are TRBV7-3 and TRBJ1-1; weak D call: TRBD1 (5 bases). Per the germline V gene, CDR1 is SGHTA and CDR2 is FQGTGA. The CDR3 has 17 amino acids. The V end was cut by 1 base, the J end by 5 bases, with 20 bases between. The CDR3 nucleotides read TGTGCCAGCAGCTTAAACCCCCAGGGCATTTGGGGGACTGAAGCTTTCTTT. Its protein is CASSLNPQGIWGTEAFF.

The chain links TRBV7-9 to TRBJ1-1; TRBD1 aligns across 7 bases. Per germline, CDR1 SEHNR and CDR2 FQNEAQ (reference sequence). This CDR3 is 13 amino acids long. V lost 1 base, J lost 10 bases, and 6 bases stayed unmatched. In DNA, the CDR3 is TGTGCCAGCAGCTTAGAAAAGGGGGCTGGAGCTTTCTTT. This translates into CASSLEKGAGAFF.

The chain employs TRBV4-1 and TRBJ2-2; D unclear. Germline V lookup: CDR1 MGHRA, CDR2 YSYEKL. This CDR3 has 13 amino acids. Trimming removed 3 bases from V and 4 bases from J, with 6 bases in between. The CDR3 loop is CASSQTATGELFF. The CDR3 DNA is TGCGCCAGCAGCCAGACCGCCACCGGGGAGCTGTTTTTT.

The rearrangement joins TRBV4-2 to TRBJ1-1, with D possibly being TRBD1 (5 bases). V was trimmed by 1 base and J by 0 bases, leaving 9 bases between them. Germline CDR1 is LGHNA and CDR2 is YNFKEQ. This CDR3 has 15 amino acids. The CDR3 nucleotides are TGTGCCAGCAGCCAAGCGTCAGGGATGAACACTGAAGCTTTCTTT. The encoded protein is CASSQASGMNTEAFF.

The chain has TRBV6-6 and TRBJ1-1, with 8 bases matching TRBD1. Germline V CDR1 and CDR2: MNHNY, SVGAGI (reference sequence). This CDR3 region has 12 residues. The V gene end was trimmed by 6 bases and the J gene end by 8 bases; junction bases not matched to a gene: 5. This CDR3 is CASSTRQGEAFF. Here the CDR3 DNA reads TGTGCCAGCAGCACCCGACAGGGGGAAGCTTTCTTT.

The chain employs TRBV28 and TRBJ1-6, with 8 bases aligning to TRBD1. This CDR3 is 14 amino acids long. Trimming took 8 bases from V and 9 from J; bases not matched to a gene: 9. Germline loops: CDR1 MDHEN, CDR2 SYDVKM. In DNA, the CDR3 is TGTGCCAGCGGAACCGGGACAGGATTTTCACCCCTCCACTTT. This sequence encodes CASGTGTGFSPLHF. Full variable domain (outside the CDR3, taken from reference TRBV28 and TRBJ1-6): DVKVTQSSRYLVKRTGEKVFLECVQDMDHENMFWYRQDPGLGLRLIYFSYDVKMKEKGDIPEGYSVSREKKERFSLILESASTNQTSMYLCASGTGTGFSPLHFGNGTRLTVT.